The present T cell receptor beta chain was sequenced within a study of control samples from healthy donors and cancer patients. Clones were read by immunoSEQ multiplex PCR, and TCRdb kept only the in-frame ones, dropping some. The sample table sets out fewer than 250,000 clones. V was clipped by 6 bases and J by 1 base; unmatched bases: 3. The germline V gene has CDR1 SQVTM and CDR2 ANQGSEA. The CDR3 covers 12 residues. The sequence was collected from a woman aged 30 to 39 in good health. The V call is TRBV29-1, the J call TRBJ2-7; 7 nucleotides match TRBD1. Sequencing was done on a sample of blood. In DNA form, the CDR3 reads TGCAGCGTAGGGGGCTCGTCCTACGAGCAGTACTTC. Translating it yields CSVGGSSYEQYF.